This TCR beta chain was found in a study of CD8 T cells in Susac syndrome. This CDR3 comprises 13 residues. The junction had 2 bases not matched to a gene; V was cut back by 5 bases and J by 5 bases. Germline values: CDR1 SGHTA, CDR2 FQGTGA. RNA amounts of roughly 0.45 to 1 ug underwent reverse transcription with random hexamers. A multiplex approach, immunoSEQ multiplex PCR, amplified TCR beta CDR3 across 54 Vbeta and 13 Jbeta. Each CDR3 protein is one row after TCRdb ran MiXCR on the immunoSEQ multiplex PCR reads. The sample includes a few hundred thousand distinct CDR3 sequences, approximately 85% of them seen just once. From blood CD8+ and CD4+ T cells, the TCR beta chain was sequenced.

The sample comprised CD8+ T cells from PBMCs. The chain has TRBV7-3 and TRBJ1-1; TRBD1 matches at 10 bases. The sequence derives from a human donor with multiple sclerosis. CDR3 residues: CASSTGQGTEAFF. CDR3 bases: TGTGCCAGCAGCACGGGACAGGGGACTGAAGCTTTCTTT.